Included here is one T cell receptor beta chain sequence, with context. What antigen it recognizes has not been identified. No much larger clone exists at a distance of one base, and base qualities are not known. From the cysteine up to the phenylalanine, the CDR3 has a length of 13 residues. Just CDR3 DNA is preserved here, 39 bases in frame from base 1. Looking up the germline V gene yields CDR1 SGHDT and CDR2 YYEEEE. V and J are truncated by 4 bases and 1 base respectively, leaving an intervening sequence of 6 bases. The source of the sample is a study of cytotoxic CD8 clonotypes in ibrutinib-treated CLL listed by TCRdb under 2021. Turning to the overall study: The cohort was composed of ten to eleven relapsed/refractory and fewer than 16 treatment-naive patients; IGHV unmutated status was identified in 17 patients. Responses were partial in roughly 24 patients and complete in 2; after median 68 months follow-up, roughly 15 stayed in remission and about 12 progressed. The response samples were drawn at a median of roughly eleven months into treatment, with a range of roughly 6 to 36 months. Longitudinal samples were obtainable from about 30% of the 86 participants in the trial. On average, each sample yielded roughly 250,000 productive templates and over 90,000 productive rearrangements. Cryopreserved peripheral blood mononuclear cells were obtained prior to treatment, at the time of response, and at either disease progression or sustained remission.

For TCR beta library preparation, roughly 2 micrograms of genomic DNA were extracted from the cryopreserved PBMCs. Longitudinal blood samples from CLL patients on ibrutinib monotherapy were analyzed using high-throughput TCR beta sequencing. Patients were enrolled in a phase 2 open-label single-center ibrutinib monotherapy trial. The goal of deep resolution MiSeq sequencing was a depth between 1 in 1 million and 1 in 200,000 T cells, and coverage averaged 10x per clonotype. The immunoSEQ hsTCRB Kit was used to generate the TCR beta libraries. In the source study's methods: The data were analyzed with ImmunoSEQ Analyzer and ImmunoSEQ Data Assistant, and V, D and J gene assignments followed IMGT definitions. Clonality, with values ranging from 0 to 1, was calculated as one minus the normalized Shannon entropy of productive rearrangement frequencies. Public clonotype analysis was restricted to overrepresented clonotypes comprising at least 0.05% of each patient's repertoire. Fewer than 15 repertoires from age-matched healthy donors, obtained from immuneACCESS, served as clonality controls. TCRdb limited this immuneACCESS table to in-frame rearrangements with V and J called. A share of clones is missing; checked studies link under half to unresolved V genes, and the rest is unexplained. For V, J and clone size, that table is used; D and trimming come from the DNA. This sample holds more than 300,000 clones; 80% were observed only once. Of the sample, about 6.7% falls within the top ten clones.

General findings and caveats noted by the study authors: An increase in clonality was observed at ibrutinib response, with clonality remaining stable during sustained remission and falling back toward baseline at progression. Baseline clonality exceeded that of age-matched healthy donors and correlated strongly with circulating CD8+ T-cell counts. Public clonotypes were rare and either contracted or stayed stable during treatment, and the rise in clonality at ibrutinib response reflected the expansion of private clonotypes. Sampling times were not matched between patients in sustained remission and patients whose disease was progressing, and lymph node repertoires were not examined.

The specimen comprised PBMCs, sampled before ibrutinib treatment. The TCR originated in a human donor with chronic lymphocytic leukemia. The chain uses TRBV5-6 and TRBJ2-1, with no confidently assigned D gene. The DNA sequence is TGTGCCAGCAGCACCGGGTCCTACAATGAGCAGTTCTTC. The translation is CASSTGSYNEQFF.